This T cell receptor (beta chain) was sequenced in a study of spatial heterogeneity in lung cancer. V was clipped by 1 base and J by 12 bases, with 10 bases between them. The CDR3 length is 12 residues. Germline values: CDR1 SGHVS, CDR2 FQNEAQ. This clonotype was recorded at least ten times. One entry per CDR3 protein, called by TCRdb with MiXCR from the 5' RACE reads. The sample lists about 50,000 distinct CDR3 sequences, less than 9.5% occurring once. Noted time point: blood at routine non-recurrence follow-up after resection. The sequenced material consisted of unsorted whole RNA from tumor, nontumor lung or frozen PBMC.

This clonotype was sampled from a female donor with early-stage non-small cell lung cancer. The sequencing used PBMCs, collected at follow-up. The rearrangement joins TRBV7-8 to TRBJ2-1; D possibly corresponds to TRBD1 (6 bases). As DNA, the CDR3 is TGTGCCAGCAGCTTAGAGGGGGTGGGGCAGTTCTTC. This codes for CASSLEGVGQFF.